This entry concerns a single T cell receptor beta chain. The V gene end was trimmed by 3 bases and the J gene end by 3 bases; junction bases not matched to a gene: 7. The CDR3 is made up of 14 amino acids. Germline V gene sequence: CDR1 SQVTM, CDR2 ANQGSEA. Then a second PCR, running roughly 7 to 11 cycles, was carried out with a sample-barcoded 5' primer and a J-beta primer mix. TCRdb reprocessed the 5' RACE reads via MiXCR and lists one record per CDR3 protein. The table has about 600,000 distinct CDR3 sequences, 45% to 55% seen once. These data come from a study of blood T cells in healthy people across ages.

The source of this sequence is a man at least 80 years old in good health. The source material was blood. The V and J genes are TRBV29-1 and TRBJ1-1; 7 nucleotides agree with TRBD1. CDR3 sequence: CSVDKTGSYTEAFF. In nucleotides, the CDR3 is TGCAGCGTTGACAAGACAGGGTCTTACACTGAAGCTTTCTTT.